These 6 T cell receptor beta chains originate from one sample sequenced in a study of blood T cell repertoires in COVID-19. Profiled with immunoSEQ multiplex PCR; TCRdb holds only in-frame clones, not every one. This table holds tens of thousands of clones, around 81% found once. The sample taken for sequencing was peripheral blood. These receptors were collected from an elderly man with COVID-19, enrolled during active disease.

The V call is TRBV4-1, the J call TRBJ1-1; 8 nucleotides match TRBD1. V lost 5 bases to trimming and J lost 5 bases; unmatched junction nucleotides: 16. CDR1 and CDR2 (germline): MGHRA, YSYEKL. The CDR3 runs 17 residues. CDR3 bases: TGCGCCAGCAGCTCCCTACTCATCACCGACAGGGGAACTGAAGCTTTCTTT. This sequence encodes CASSSLLITDRGTEAFF.

The chain is built from TRBV6-2 or TRBV6-3 and TRBJ1-1, with D uncertain. The CDR3 loop spans 16 amino acids. From germline, CDR1 is MNHEY and CDR2 SVGEGT. V shed 3 bases and J shed 0 bases, with 14 bases lying between them. Here the CDR3 reads CASSYGQFLMNTEAFF. CDR3 nucleotides: TGTGCCAGCAGTTATGGGCAGTTCCTCATGAACACTGAAGCTTTCTTT.

The chain carries TRBV7-9 and TRBJ1-5, with D perhaps matching TRBD1 (6 bases). Looked up from germline, CDR1 is SEHNR and CDR2 is FQNEAQ (reference sequence). Deletions cut 5 bases from V and 5 bases from J, with 13 bases between. This CDR3 spans 14 amino acids. The CDR3 DNA follows: TGTGCCAGCAGCGCACAGGGTTCGGATCAGCCCCAGCATTTT. This gives the protein CASSAQGSDQPQHF.

V usage is TRBV12-5 and J usage is TRBJ1-2, with D uncertain. CDR1 is LGHNT and CDR2 is FRNRAP in the germline V gene. V gave up 4 bases and J gave up 6 bases, with 15 bases separating them. The CDR3 has 14 residues. CDR3 loop: CASGSSLGEDGYTF. The CDR3 region has the DNA TGTGCTAGTGGTTCGTCGCTCGGGGAGGATGGCTACACCTTC. Full variable domain (remainder filled in from reference TRBV12-5 and TRBJ1-2): DARVTQTPRHKVTEMGQEVTMRCQPILGHNTVFWYRQTMMQGLELLAYFRNRAPLDDSGMPKDRFSAEMPDATLATLKIQPSEPRDSAVYFCASGSSLGEDGYTFGSGTRLTVV.

V and J are TRBV6-5 and TRBJ2-2, with D perhaps TRBD2 (5 bases). Germline V CDR1 and CDR2: MNHEY, SVGAGI. V was clipped by 4 bases and J by 7 bases, with 16 bases between them. The CDR3 runs 15 residues. The CDR3 reads CASSFTRGGGGELFF. As DNA, the CDR3 is TGTGCCAGCAGTTTTACTCGTGGAGGTGGCGGGGAGCTGTTTTTT.

This clone was observed once. V and J are TRBV19 and TRBJ2-1; tentative D call: TRBD1 (6 bases). Between the trimmed V and J ends, which lost 8 bases and 4 bases, there was a span of 9 bases. Germline-derived CDR1 and CDR2 are LNHDA and SQIVND (reference sequence). CDR3 size: 12 residues. DNA for the CDR3: TGTGCCAGTTCGGACAGATACAATGAGCAGTTCTTC. Its protein product is CASSDRYNEQFF.